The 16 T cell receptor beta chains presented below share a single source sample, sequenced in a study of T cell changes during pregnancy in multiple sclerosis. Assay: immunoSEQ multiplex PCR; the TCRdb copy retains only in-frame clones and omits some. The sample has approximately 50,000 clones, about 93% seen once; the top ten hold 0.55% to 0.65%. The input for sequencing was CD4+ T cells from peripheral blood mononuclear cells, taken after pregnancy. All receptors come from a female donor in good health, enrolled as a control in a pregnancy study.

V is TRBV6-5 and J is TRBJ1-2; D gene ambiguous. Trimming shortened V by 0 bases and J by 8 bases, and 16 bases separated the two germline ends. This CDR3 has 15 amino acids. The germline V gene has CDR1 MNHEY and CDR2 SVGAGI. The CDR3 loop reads CASSYSIFPGQGYTF. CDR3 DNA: TGTGCCAGCAGTTACTCGATATTTCCTGGTCAGGGCTACACCTTC.

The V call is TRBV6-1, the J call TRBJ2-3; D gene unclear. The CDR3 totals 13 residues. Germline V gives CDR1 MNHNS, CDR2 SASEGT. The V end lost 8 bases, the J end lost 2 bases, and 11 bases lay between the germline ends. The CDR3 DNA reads TGTGCCAGCCTAGACCAGACCACAGATACGCAGTATTTT. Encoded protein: CASLDQTTDTQYF.

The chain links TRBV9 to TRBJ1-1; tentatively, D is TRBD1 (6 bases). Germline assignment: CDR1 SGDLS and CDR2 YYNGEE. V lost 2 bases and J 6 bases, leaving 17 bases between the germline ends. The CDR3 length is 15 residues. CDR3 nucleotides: TGTGCCAGCAGCGTCGATCCCGTAGGGGGTTCTGAAGCTTTCTTT. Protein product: CASSVDPVGGSEAFF.

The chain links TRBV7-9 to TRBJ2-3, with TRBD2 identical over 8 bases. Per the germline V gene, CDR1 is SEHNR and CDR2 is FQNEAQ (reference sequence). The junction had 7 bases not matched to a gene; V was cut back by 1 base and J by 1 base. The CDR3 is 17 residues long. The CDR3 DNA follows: TGTGCCAGCAGCTTAGGGGGACTTAGCGGGGGCACAGATACGCAGTATTTT. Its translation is CASSLGGLSGGTDTQYF.

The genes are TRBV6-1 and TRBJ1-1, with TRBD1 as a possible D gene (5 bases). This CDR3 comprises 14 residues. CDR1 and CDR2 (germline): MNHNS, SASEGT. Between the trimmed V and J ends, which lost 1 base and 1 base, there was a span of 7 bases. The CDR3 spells CASSEGTRNTEAFF. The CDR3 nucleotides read TGTGCCAGCAGTGAAGGGACAAGGAACACTGAAGCTTTCTTT.

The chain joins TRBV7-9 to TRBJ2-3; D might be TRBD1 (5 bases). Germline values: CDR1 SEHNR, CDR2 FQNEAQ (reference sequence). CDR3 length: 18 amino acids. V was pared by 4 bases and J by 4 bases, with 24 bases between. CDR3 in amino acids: CASSSLPHTGSNADTQYF. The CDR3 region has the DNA TGTGCCAGCAGCTCCCTTCCCCATACAGGATCTAATGCAGATACGCAGTATTTT.

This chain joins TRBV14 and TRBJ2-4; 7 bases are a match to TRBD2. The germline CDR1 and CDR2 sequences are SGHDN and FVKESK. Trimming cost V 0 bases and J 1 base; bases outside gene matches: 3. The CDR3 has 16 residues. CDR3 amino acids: CASSQETSLAKNIQYF. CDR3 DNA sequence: TGTGCCAGCAGCCAAGAGACTAGCCTGGCCAAAAACATTCAGTACTTC.

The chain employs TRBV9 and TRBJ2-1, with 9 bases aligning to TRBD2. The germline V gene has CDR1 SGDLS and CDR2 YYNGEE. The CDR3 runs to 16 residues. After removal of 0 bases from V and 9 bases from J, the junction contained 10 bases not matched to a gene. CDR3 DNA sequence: TGTGCCAGCAGCGTAGGATTCACTAGCGGGTCAGGTGAGCAGTTCTTC. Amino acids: CASSVGFTSGSGEQFF.

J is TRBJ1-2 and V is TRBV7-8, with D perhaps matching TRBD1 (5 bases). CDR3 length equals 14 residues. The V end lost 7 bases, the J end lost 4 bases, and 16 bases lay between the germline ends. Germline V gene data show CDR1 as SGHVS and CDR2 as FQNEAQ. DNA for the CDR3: TGTGCCAGCACCCTCCGGGAGGGGCTCTATGGCTACACCTTC. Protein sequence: CASTLREGLYGYTF.

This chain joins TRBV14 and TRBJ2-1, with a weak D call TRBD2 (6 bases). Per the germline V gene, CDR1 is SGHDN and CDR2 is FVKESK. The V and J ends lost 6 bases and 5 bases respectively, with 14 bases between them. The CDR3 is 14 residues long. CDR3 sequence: CASRSSVDHNEQFF. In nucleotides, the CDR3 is TGTGCCAGCAGGTCTAGCGTTGACCACAATGAGCAGTTCTTC.

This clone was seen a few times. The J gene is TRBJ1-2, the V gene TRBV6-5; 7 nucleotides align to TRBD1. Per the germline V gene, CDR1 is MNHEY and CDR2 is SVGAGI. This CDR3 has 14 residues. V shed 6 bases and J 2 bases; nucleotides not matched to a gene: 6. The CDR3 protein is CASRSPTGNYGYTF. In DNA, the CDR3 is TGTGCCAGCAGATCCCCGACAGGGAACTATGGCTACACCTTC.

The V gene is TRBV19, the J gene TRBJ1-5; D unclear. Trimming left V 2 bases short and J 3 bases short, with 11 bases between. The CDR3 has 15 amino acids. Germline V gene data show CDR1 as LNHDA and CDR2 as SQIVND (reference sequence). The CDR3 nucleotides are TGTGCCAGTAGTATACAACCCAGGTCCAATCAGCCCCAGCATTTT. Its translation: CASSIQPRSNQPQHF.

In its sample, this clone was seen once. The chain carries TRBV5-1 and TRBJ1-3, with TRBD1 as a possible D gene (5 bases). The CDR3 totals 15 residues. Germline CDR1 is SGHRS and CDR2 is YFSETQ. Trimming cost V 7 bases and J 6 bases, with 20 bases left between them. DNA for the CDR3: TGCGCCAGCCGAGCGGGGGGAATTTTGGAAAACACCATATATTTT. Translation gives CASRAGGILENTIYF. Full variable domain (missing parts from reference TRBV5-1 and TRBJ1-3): KAGVTQTPRYLIKTRGQQVTLSCSPISGHRSVSWYQQTPGQGLQFLFEYFSETQRNKGNFPGRFSGRQFSNSRSEMNVSTLELGDSALYLCASRAGGILENTIYFGEGSWLTVV.

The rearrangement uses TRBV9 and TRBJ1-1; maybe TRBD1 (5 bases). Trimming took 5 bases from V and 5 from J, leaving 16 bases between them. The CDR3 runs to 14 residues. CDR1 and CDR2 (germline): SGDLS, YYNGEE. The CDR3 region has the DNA TGTGCCAGCAGACCCCCCCGGGGGGTTACTGAAGCTTTCTTT. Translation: CASRPPRGVTEAFF.

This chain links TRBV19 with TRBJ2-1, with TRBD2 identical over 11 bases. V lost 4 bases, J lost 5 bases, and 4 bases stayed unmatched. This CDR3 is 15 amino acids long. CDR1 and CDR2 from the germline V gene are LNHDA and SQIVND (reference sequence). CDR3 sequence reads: CASSRGTSGHNEQFF. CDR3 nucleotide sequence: TGTGCCAGTAGTAGGGGGACTAGCGGTCACAATGAGCAGTTCTTC.

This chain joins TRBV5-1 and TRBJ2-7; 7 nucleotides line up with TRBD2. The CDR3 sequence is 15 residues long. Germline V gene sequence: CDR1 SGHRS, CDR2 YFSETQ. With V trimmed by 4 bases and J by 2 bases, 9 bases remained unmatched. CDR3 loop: CASSRTSPTTYEQYF. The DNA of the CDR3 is TGCGCCAGCAGCCGGACTAGTCCAACCACCTACGAGCAGTACTTC.